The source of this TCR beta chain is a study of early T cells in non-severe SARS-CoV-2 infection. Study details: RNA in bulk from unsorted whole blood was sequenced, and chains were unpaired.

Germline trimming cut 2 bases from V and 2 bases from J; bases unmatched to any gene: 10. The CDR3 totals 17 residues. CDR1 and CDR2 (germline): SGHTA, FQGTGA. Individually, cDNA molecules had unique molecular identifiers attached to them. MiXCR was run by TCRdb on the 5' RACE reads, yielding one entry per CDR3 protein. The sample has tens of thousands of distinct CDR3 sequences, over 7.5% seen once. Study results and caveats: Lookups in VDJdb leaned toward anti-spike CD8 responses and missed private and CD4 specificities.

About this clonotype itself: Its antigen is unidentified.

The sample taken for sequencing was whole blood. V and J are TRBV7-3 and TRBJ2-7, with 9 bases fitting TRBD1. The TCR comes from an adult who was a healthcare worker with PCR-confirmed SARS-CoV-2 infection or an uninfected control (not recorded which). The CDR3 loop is CASSLYGAGQGTYEQYF. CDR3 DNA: TGTGCCAGCAGCTTATACGGAGCGGGACAGGGCACCTACGAGCAGTACTTC.